This T cell receptor (beta chain) was sequenced for a study of blood T cells in healthy people across ages. Looking at the study overall: There was about one barcoded beta molecule captured by template switching per two T cells.

A J-beta primer mix and a sample-barcoded 5' primer were used in a second PCR of about 6 to 12 cycles. Tagging of each cDNA molecule was performed by a template-switch adaptor with 12 random nucleotides. One entry per CDR3 protein results from TCRdb running MiXCR on the 5' RACE reads. The sample lists over 1.5 million distinct CDR3 sequences, 40% to 55% occurring once. Overall study findings and caveats: A conclusive naive versus antigen-experienced comparison was prevented by the unsorted PBMCs. Diversity estimates from one million T cells were considered underestimates.

V shed 8 bases and J shed 6 bases, with 14 bases lying between them. Germline lookup yields CDR1 MNHEY and CDR2 SMNVEV (reference sequence). This CDR3 is built from 13 residues. This clonotype was detected only a few times. Its antigen is still unknown. This TCR derives from a woman aged 40 to 55 in good health. The sequenced sample consisted of blood. The rearrangement links TRBV27 to TRBJ1-5; no clear D gene. The CDR3 is CASRQWSGQPQHF. CDR3 nucleotides: TGTGCCAGCCGTCAGTGGAGCGGTCAGCCCCAGCATTTT.